The sequence of this T cell receptor (beta chain) was determined in a study of T cell responses to AZD1222 COVID-19 vaccine. This clone was counted a few times. CDR3 length: 13 residues. The V and J ends lost 2 bases and 4 bases respectively, with 8 bases between them. Germline V gene data show CDR1 as LGHDT and CDR2 as YNNKEL (reference sequence). Profiled with immunoSEQ multiplex PCR; TCRdb holds only in-frame clones, not every one. Of more than 85,000 clones in the sample, about four fifths were seen once. Sequences were derived from peripheral blood, sampled on day 0 of AZD1222 vaccination. This chain uses TRBV3-1 (or the pseudogene TRBV3-2) with TRBJ1-2; a weak D match, TRBD1 (6 bases). The TCR originated in an adult in good health. This CDR3 reads CASSQRGGYGYTF. As DNA, the CDR3 is TGTGCCAGCAGCCAAAGAGGGGGCTATGGCTACACCTTC.